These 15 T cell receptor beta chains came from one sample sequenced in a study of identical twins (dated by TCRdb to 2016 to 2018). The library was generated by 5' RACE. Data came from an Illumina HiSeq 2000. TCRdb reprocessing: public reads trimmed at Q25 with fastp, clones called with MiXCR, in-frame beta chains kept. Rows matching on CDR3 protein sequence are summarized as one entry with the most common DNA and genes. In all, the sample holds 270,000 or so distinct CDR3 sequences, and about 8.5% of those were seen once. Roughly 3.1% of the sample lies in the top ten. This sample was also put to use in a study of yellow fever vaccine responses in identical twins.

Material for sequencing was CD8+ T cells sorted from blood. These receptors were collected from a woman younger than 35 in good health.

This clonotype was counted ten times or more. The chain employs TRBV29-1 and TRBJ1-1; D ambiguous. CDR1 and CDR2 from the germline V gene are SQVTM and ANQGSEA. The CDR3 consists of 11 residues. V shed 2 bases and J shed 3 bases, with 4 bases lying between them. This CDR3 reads CSVETDTEAFF. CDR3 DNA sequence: TGCAGCGTTGAAACCGACACTGAAGCTTTCTTT.

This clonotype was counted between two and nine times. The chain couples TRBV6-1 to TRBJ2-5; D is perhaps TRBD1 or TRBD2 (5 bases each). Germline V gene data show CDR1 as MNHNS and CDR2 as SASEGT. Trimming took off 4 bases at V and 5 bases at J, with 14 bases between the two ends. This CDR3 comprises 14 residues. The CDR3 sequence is CASSAGTSTETQYF. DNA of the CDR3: TGTGCCAGCAGTGCTGGGACGTCCACGGAGACCCAGTACTTC.

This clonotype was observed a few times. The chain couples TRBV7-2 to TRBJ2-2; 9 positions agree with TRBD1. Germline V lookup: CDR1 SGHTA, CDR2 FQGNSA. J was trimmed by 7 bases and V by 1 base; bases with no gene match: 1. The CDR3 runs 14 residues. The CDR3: CASSLVDRGGELFF. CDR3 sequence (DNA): TGTGCCAGCAGCTTAGTGGACAGGGGCGGGGAGCTGTTTTTT.

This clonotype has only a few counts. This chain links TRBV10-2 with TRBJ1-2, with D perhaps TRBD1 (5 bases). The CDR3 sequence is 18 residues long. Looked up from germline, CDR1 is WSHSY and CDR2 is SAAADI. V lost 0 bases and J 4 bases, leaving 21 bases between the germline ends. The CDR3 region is CASSESFGAGSLSYGYTF. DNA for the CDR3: TGCGCCAGCAGTGAGTCCTTTGGGGCAGGGTCGCTTAGCTATGGCTACACCTTC.

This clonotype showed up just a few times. The CDR3 sequence: CASSSNRDRATGELFF. DNA of the CDR3: TGTGCCAGCAGCTCGAACCGGGACAGGGCCACCGGGGAGCTGTTTTTT. The V and J genes are TRBV7-9 and TRBJ2-2, with 9 bases matching TRBD1. The CDR3 runs 16 residues. Germline trimming cut 4 bases from V and 4 bases from J; bases unmatched to any gene: 7. Germline CDR1 reads SEHNR; CDR2 reads FQNEAQ (reference sequence).

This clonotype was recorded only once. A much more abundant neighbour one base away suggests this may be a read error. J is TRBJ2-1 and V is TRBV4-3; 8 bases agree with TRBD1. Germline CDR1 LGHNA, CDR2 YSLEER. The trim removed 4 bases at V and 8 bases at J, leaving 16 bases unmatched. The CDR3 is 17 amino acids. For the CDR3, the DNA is TGCGCCAGCAGCCCCCGAGGGGACAGGAGGATGTACGATGAGCAGTTCTTC. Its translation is CASSPRGDRRMYDEQFF.

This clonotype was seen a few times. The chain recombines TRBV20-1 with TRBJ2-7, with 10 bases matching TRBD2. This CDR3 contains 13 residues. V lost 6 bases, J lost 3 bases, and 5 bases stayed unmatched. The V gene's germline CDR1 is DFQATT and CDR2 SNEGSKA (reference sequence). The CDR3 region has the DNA TGCAGTGCATCCGGGACTAGCGACTACGAGCAGTACTTC. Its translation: CSASGTSDYEQYF.

The CDR3 here is CASSTRGAVGLSYEQYF. The CDR3 coding sequence is TGTGCCAGCAGCACGCGCGGGGCGGTTGGTCTCTCCTACGAGCAGTACTTC. V usage is TRBV27 and J usage is TRBJ2-7, with a possible D match to TRBD2 (6 bases). The V end was cut by 6 bases, the J end by 0 bases, with 21 bases between. CDR1 is MNHEY and CDR2 is SMNVEV in the germline V gene (reference sequence). This CDR3 region has 17 residues.

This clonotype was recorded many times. As DNA, the CDR3 is TGTGCCACCAGAGGGGCCGGGGACTCCAATGAGCAGTTCTTC. It specifies CATRGAGDSNEQFF. The genes are TRBV15 and TRBJ2-1; D possibly corresponds to TRBD2 (6 bases). V shed 6 bases and J shed 6 bases, with 15 bases lying between them. The CDR3 consists of 14 residues. The germline V gene encodes CDR1 LNHNV and CDR2 YYDKDF (reference sequence).

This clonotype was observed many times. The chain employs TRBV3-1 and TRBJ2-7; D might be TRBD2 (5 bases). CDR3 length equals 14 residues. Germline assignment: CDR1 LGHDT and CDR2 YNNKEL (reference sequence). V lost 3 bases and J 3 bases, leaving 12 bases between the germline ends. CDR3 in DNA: TGTGCCAGCAGCCATCGAGGGAGCGTCTACGAGCAGTACTTC. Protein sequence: CASSHRGSVYEQYF.

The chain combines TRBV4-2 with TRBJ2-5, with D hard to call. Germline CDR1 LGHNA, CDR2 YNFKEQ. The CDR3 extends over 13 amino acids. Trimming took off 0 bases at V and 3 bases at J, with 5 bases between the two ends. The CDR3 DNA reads TGTGCCAGCAGCCAAGATAATGAAGAGACCCAGTACTTC. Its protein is CASSQDNEETQYF.

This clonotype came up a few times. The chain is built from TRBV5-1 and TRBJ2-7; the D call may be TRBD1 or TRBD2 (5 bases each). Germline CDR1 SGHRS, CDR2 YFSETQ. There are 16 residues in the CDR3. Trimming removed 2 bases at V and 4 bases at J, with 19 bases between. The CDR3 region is CASSFPGTETDYEQYF. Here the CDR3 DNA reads TGCGCCAGCAGCTTCCCCGGGACCGAAACGGATTACGAGCAGTACTTC.

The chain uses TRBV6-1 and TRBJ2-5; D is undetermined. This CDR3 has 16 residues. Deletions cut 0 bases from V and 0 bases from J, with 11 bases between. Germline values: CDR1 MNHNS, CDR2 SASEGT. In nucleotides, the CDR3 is TGTGCCAGCAGTGAAGCGGTTAGTTGGGACCAAGAGACCCAGTACTTC. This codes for CASSEAVSWDQETQYF.

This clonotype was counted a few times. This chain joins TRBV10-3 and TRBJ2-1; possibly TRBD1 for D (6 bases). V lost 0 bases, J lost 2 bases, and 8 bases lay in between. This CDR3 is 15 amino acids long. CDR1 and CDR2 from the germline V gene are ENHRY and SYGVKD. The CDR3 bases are TGTGCCATCAGTGAGTCGGGGGCGGCCTACAATGAGCAGTTCTTC. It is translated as CAISESGAAYNEQFF.

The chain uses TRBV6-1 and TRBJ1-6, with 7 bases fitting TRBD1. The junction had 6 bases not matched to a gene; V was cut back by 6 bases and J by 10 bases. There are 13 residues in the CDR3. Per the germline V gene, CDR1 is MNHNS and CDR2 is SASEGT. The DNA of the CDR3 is TGTGCCAGCAGGTCAGGGGGAAGGTCACCCCTCCACTTT. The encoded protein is CASRSGGRSPLHF.